The 32 T cell receptor beta chains below were found in one sample sequenced in a study of blood T cell repertoires in COVID-19. Sequencing used immunoSEQ multiplex PCR; TCRdb keeps in-frame clones, though not all of them. The sample yields around 250,000 clones, over 75% seen once. The sample comprised peripheral blood. The receptors come from a young man who had recovered from COVID-19.

This clone was counted between two and nine times. The rearrangement links TRBV6-4 to TRBJ2-2, with 10 bases that match TRBD1. V lost 5 bases to trimming and J lost 6 bases; unmatched junction nucleotides: 9. This CDR3 has 16 amino acids. The germline gives CDR1 MRHNA, CDR2 SNTAGT. In DNA, the CDR3 is TGTGCCAGCAGTCAAGAGACAGGGGGCATTTCCGGGGAGCTGTTTTTT. This gives the protein CASSQETGGISGELFF.

This clone appeared a few times. V is TRBV18 and J is TRBJ1-1; the match to TRBD1 covers 7 bases. Germline loops: CDR1 KGHSH, CDR2 LQKENI. CDR3 length: 14 residues. V was clipped by 3 bases and J by 7 bases; unmatched bases: 8. In DNA, the CDR3 is TGTGCCAGCTCACCCCGGACAGGACGGGATGAAGCTTTCTTT. This encodes CASSPRTGRDEAFF. The full variable domain, rest sourced from reference TRBV18 and TRBJ1-1, is NAGVMQNPRHLVRRRGQEARLRCSPMKGHSHVYWYRQLPEEGLKFMVYLQKENIIDESGMPKERFSAEFPKEGPSILRIQQVVRGDSAAYFCASSPRTGRDEAFFGQGTRLTVV.

The gene calls are TRBV5-1 and TRBJ2-2; D remains unclear. V lost 3 bases and J 7 bases, leaving 7 bases between the germline ends. Germline CDR1 reads SGHRS; CDR2 reads YFSETQ. The CDR3 contains 12 residues. CDR3 nucleotides: TGCGCCAGCAGCTGGAACTACGGGGAGCTGTTTTTT. It yields the protein CASSWNYGELFF.

The DNA for the CDR3 is TGCAGTGCTAGTCAGGGCAGGGAGGATGGCTACACCTTC. As protein: CSASQGREDGYTF. The chain uses TRBV20-1 and TRBJ1-2; maybe TRBD1 (5 bases). V lost 3 bases and J lost 6, with 14 bases in between. There are 13 residues in the CDR3. Germline lookup yields CDR1 DFQATT and CDR2 SNEGSKA (reference sequence).

This chain connects TRBV18 to TRBJ2-5; 12 positions agree with TRBD1. The CDR3 sequence is 15 residues long. V dropped 5 bases and J dropped 4; count of bases not matched to a gene: 5. Germline CDR1 KGHSH, CDR2 LQKENI. The CDR3 DNA sequence: TGTGCCAGCTCATCGGGACAGGGGGCCGGAGAGACCCAGTACTTC. Encoded protein: CASSSGQGAGETQYF. The full variable domain, completed using reference TRBV18 and TRBJ2-5, is NAGVMQNPRHLVRRRGQEARLRCSPMKGHSHVYWYRQLPEEGLKFMVYLQKENIIDESGMPKERFSAEFPKEGPSILRIQQVVRGDSAAYFCASSSGQGAGETQYFGPGTRLLVL.

The CDR3 DNA reads as TGTGCCAGCAGCCGTAGCGGGGGCGGGACAGATACGCAGTATTTT. It encodes CASSRSGGGTDTQYF. The chain joins TRBV3-1 (or the pseudogene TRBV3-2) to TRBJ2-3; TRBD2 matches at 9 bases. V lost 4 bases, J lost 3 bases, and 5 bases stayed unmatched. CDR3 size: 15 residues. Looked up from germline, CDR1 is LGHDT and CDR2 is YNNKEL (reference sequence).

This clone appeared once. This chain joins TRBV18 and TRBJ1-1; D unresolved. The V end was cut by 3 bases, the J end by 4 bases, with 15 bases between. The CDR3 covers 15 residues. Per the germline V gene, CDR1 is KGHSH and CDR2 is LQKENI. CDR3 DNA: TGTGCCAGCTCACCTGTCCTCGGGGTCGGCACTGAAGCTTTCTTT. This translates into CASSPVLGVGTEAFF.

The chain recombines TRBV12-5 with TRBJ2-5, with a possible D match to TRBD2 (5 bases). The V end was cut by 6 bases, the J end by 1 base, with 9 bases between. The CDR3 has 13 residues. CDR1 is LGHNT, CDR2 FRNRAP, per germline. DNA for the CDR3: TGTGCTAGTGGGAGCGCGGGCCAAGAGACCCAGTACTTC. This sequence encodes CASGSAGQETQYF.

This chain links TRBV10-1 with TRBJ2-4, with 8 bases lining up with TRBD1. There are 17 residues in the CDR3. V shed 3 bases and J 1 base; nucleotides not matched to a gene: 8. Looked up from germline, CDR1 is WNHNN and CDR2 is SYGVQD (reference sequence). This CDR3 is CASSEGQGIGAKNIQYF. The CDR3 nucleotides are TGCGCCAGCAGTGAAGGACAGGGTATCGGTGCCAAAAACATTCAGTACTTC.

This chain joins TRBV3-1 (or the pseudogene TRBV3-2) and TRBJ1-3; tentatively, D is TRBD1 (5 bases). The CDR3 spans 15 residues. The germline gives CDR1 LGHDT, CDR2 YNNKEL (reference sequence). With 1 base removed from V and 2 bases from J, the gap between germline ends came to 9 bases. The chain's CDR3 is CASSQVSGTGNTIYF. The CDR3, as DNA: TGTGCCAGCAGCCAAGTTTCAGGGACTGGAAACACCATATATTTT.

This clone was detected a few times. The chain has TRBV10-3 and TRBJ2-5; possible D gene TRBD2, 6 bases. The V and J ends lost 3 bases and 5 bases respectively, with 13 bases between them. Germline assignment: CDR1 ENHRY and CDR2 SYGVKD. This CDR3 comprises 14 residues. DNA of the CDR3: TGTGCCATCAGTGATTCGGAGGGTTGGGAGACCCAGTACTTC. Translated: CAISDSEGWETQYF.

CDR3 in DNA: TGTGCCAGTAGTATAGTCCCGGGACAGGTACCGCAGTATTTT. This translates into CASSIVPGQVPQYF. V gene TRBV19 combines with J gene TRBJ2-3; 8 nucleotides align to TRBD1. V trimming: 1 base; J trimming: 10 bases; junction bases outside the gene matches: 7. The length of the CDR3 is 14 residues. Germline V gives CDR1 LNHDA, CDR2 SQIVND (reference sequence).

This clone was counted once. The rearrangement joins TRBV10-3 to TRBJ2-5, with D possibly TRBD1 on 6 matching bases. Germline CDR1 ENHRY, CDR2 SYGVKD. This CDR3 comprises 14 residues. Deletions cut 3 bases from V and 2 bases from J, with 10 bases between. The chain's CDR3 is CAISEQGGQETQYF. In nucleotides, the CDR3 is TGTGCCATCAGTGAACAGGGTGGTCAAGAGACCCAGTACTTC.

This clone was recorded a few times. This chain connects TRBV15 to TRBJ1-1; D unclear. Trimming took 1 base from V and 4 from J, leaving 19 bases between them. The CDR3 runs 17 residues. Germline CDR1 and CDR2: LNHNV and YYDKDF (reference sequence). CDR3 sequence (DNA): TGTGCCACCAGCAGAGGAAGAGGGCAGTTACGCACCACTGAAGCTTTCTTT. Protein sequence: CATSRGRGQLRTTEAFF.

The chain uses TRBV4-1 and TRBJ2-1; 9 bases fit TRBD2. The CDR3 has 15 amino acids. CDR1 and CDR2 (germline): MGHRA, YSYEKL. Trimming took 1 base from V and 5 from J; bases not matched to a gene: 3. The CDR3 coding sequence is TGCGCCAGCAGCCAAGGACTAGCGGCGAACAATGAGCAGTTCTTC. Encoded protein: CASSQGLAANNEQFF.

The chain uses TRBV20-1 and TRBJ2-1; D is perhaps TRBD2 (7 bases). This CDR3 has 14 residues. Germline-derived CDR1 and CDR2 are DFQATT and SNEGSKA (reference sequence). Trimming removed 3 bases from V and 2 bases from J, with 11 bases in between. The CDR3 sequence is CSASGGGPYNEQFF. CDR3 DNA: TGCAGTGCTAGTGGGGGGGGCCCCTACAATGAGCAGTTCTTC.

Notes on this clone: Additional DNA sequences in this sample encode the identical CDR3. CDR3 residues: CSASQGGGYTF. The CDR3 DNA is TGCAGTGCTTCCCAGGGTGGTGGCTACACCTTC. The V gene is TRBV20-1, the J gene TRBJ1-2; weak D call: TRBD1 (5 bases). V was cut by 5 bases and J by 7 bases, with 11 bases left in between. The CDR3 is 11 amino acids. CDR1 and CDR2 from the germline V gene are DFQATT and SNEGSKA (reference sequence).

The gene calls are TRBV28 and TRBJ2-2; 9 positions agree with TRBD1. The V and J ends lost 6 bases and 4 bases, in that order; junction bases with no gene match: 9. This CDR3 has 16 residues. CDR1 MDHEN and CDR2 SYDVKM come from the germline V gene. This CDR3 reads CASRITGTGTTGELFF. CDR3 nucleotides: TGTGCCAGCAGAATTACCGGGACAGGGACCACCGGGGAGCTGTTTTTT.

J is TRBJ2-3 and V is TRBV12-5; maybe TRBD2 (5 bases). The germline V and J ends were trimmed by 7 bases and 4 bases, with 15 bases remaining between them. The CDR3 spans 14 residues. CDR1 is LGHNT and CDR2 is FRNRAP in the germline V gene. The CDR3 region has the DNA TGTGCTAGTGCCTGGGGAGTAATTTCAGATACGCAGTATTTT. Protein sequence: CASAWGVISDTQYF.

The rearrangement uses TRBV7-9 and TRBJ2-2; D possibly corresponds to TRBD2 (7 bases). CDR1 SEHNR and CDR2 FQNEAQ come from the germline V gene (reference sequence). The CDR3 contains 16 residues. Trimming left V 6 bases short and J 3 bases short, with 17 bases between. The CDR3: CASRVAGAQDTGELFF. DNA of the CDR3: TGTGCCAGCAGAGTCGCGGGGGCCCAGGACACCGGGGAGCTGTTTTTT.

The chain links TRBV9 to TRBJ1-2; D gene ambiguous. Looked up from germline, CDR1 is SGDLS and CDR2 is YYNGEE. The CDR3 spans 15 residues. V lost 3 bases to trimming and J lost 8 bases, with 20 bases between them. The DNA of the CDR3 is TGTGCCAGCAGCGCCTTCTCGGGGAGGGATCAGGGCTACACCTTC. It translates to CASSAFSGRDQGYTF.

The V gene is TRBV3-1 (or the pseudogene TRBV3-2), the J gene TRBJ2-5, with D perhaps TRBD1 (8 bases). The V end was cut by 3 bases, the J end by 7 bases, with 15 bases between. The CDR3 extends over 14 amino acids. Germline V gives CDR1 LGHDT, CDR2 YNNKEL (reference sequence). The CDR3 region is CASSHQTGGGTQYF. The CDR3 region has the DNA TGTGCCAGCAGCCACCAAACAGGGGGGGGGACCCAGTACTTC.

This clone was recorded only once. The chain uses TRBV7-9 and TRBJ1-1; tentatively, D is TRBD1 (5 bases). Trimming removed 3 bases at V and 1 base at J, with 9 bases between. CDR1 and CDR2 (germline): SEHNR, FQNEAQ (reference sequence). The CDR3 is 14 amino acids. CDR3 DNA sequence: TGTGCCAGCAGCTTGGTAGGACAGAACACTGAAGCTTTCTTT. The encoded protein is CASSLVGQNTEAFF.

The V gene is TRBV11-1, the J gene TRBJ2-1, with 10 nucleotides matching TRBD1. Germline CDR1 is SGHAT and CDR2 is FQDESV (reference sequence). The CDR3 runs to 15 residues. The V gene end was trimmed by 3 bases and the J gene end by 9 bases; junction bases not matched to a gene: 8. CDR3 DNA sequence: TGTGCCAGCAGCTTTGGGACAGGGGAAGGGATTGAGCAGTTCTTC. It yields the protein CASSFGTGEGIEQFF.

The CDR3 DNA is TGCAGTGCTAGTGAGGGGGCGCATGAGCAGTTCTTC. It specifies CSASEGAHEQFF. The chain recombines TRBV20-1 with TRBJ2-1; 7 bases are a match to TRBD1. The CDR3 contains 12 residues. Germline CDR1 reads DFQATT; CDR2 reads SNEGSKA (reference sequence). The junction had 4 bases not matched to a gene; V was cut back by 3 bases and J by 8 bases.

The chain links TRBV7-2 to TRBJ1-6, with D maybe TRBD1 (6 bases). This CDR3 has 18 amino acids. The germline V gene encodes CDR1 SGHTA and CDR2 FQGNSA. V dropped 2 bases and J dropped 4 bases, with 18 bases sitting between them. This chain's CDR3 is CASSLFVIGQYYNSPLHF. CDR3 bases: TGTGCCAGCAGCTTATTCGTAATCGGACAGTATTATAATTCACCCCTCCACTTT.

The table lists this clone with a few counts. The CDR3 DNA reads as TGTGCCACCCGCCGGAGCGCCAGGGGCTATGGCTACACCTTC. Protein product: CATRRSARGYGYTF. The chain carries TRBV28 and TRBJ1-2, with D possibly matching TRBD1 (6 bases). Germline V gives CDR1 MDHEN, CDR2 SYDVKM. The CDR3 spans 14 residues. The ends were cut back, 10 bases at V and 4 bases at J, with 19 bases in the middle.

CDR3 nucleotide sequence: TGCGCCAGCAGCCAAGATCACAGACAGTATAATTCACCCCTCCACTTT. Encoded protein: CASSQDHRQYNSPLHF. V and J are TRBV4-1 and TRBJ1-6; D is possibly TRBD1 (5 bases). V lost 0 bases, J lost 4 bases, and 10 bases lay in between. The CDR3 covers 16 residues. Germline V gene data show CDR1 as MGHRA and CDR2 as YSYEKL.

CDR3 region: CASSEVSGQISDEQFF. The DNA of the CDR3 is TGTGCCAGCAGTGAAGTGTCGGGACAGATCTCGGATGAGCAGTTCTTC. The genes are TRBV6-1 and TRBJ2-1, with 7 bases lining up with TRBD1. This CDR3 region has 16 residues. V lost 1 base, J lost 8 bases, and 11 bases stayed unmatched. Germline V gene sequence: CDR1 MNHNS, CDR2 SASEGT.

CDR3 sequence reads: CASSQGGTGGYNQPQHF. Here the CDR3 DNA reads TGCGCCAGCAGCCAAGGGGGGACAGGTGGGTACAATCAGCCCCAGCATTTT. The rearrangement joins TRBV4-1 to TRBJ1-5, with 8 positions matching TRBD1. J lost 3 bases, V lost 1 base, and 8 bases had no gene match. The CDR3 has 17 residues. CDR1 is MGHRA, CDR2 YSYEKL, per germline.

The genes are TRBV18 and TRBJ2-1; D gene ambiguous. From germline, CDR1 is KGHSH and CDR2 LQKENI. V was clipped by 6 bases and J by 10 bases, with 13 bases between them. This CDR3 has 12 amino acids. Here the CDR3 reads CASSGSSGEQFF. As DNA, the CDR3 is TGTGCCAGCTCCGGCAGTTCAGGAGAGCAGTTCTTC.

The gene calls are TRBV10-3 and TRBJ1-5, with a possible D match to TRBD1 (5 bases). V was shortened by 8 bases and J by 6 bases, with 14 bases between the two germline ends. The length of the CDR3 is 13 residues. Germline CDR1 reads ENHRY; CDR2 reads SYGVKD. In DNA, the CDR3 is TGTGCCATCGGAGCGTCAGGGTTTCAGCCCCAGCATTTT. Protein: CAIGASGFQPQHF.